One and the same sample provided the 10 T cell receptor beta chains below, sequenced in a study of beta chain features in type 1 diabetes. Every bit of the isolated RNA underwent reverse transcription, so sequencing read expressed TCRB transcripts. The table came from immunoSEQ multiplex PCR; TCRdb's copy has only in-frame clones and leaves some out. This sample yields under 350,000 clones, of which roughly an eighth are seen a single time; about 0.017% belongs to the top ten. Their cognate antigens are unknown. The study, taken as a whole, reports: There was a moderate but significant shortening of TCRB CDR3s in all four CD4+ subsets of Type 1 diabetes patients.

The sample taken for sequencing was naive CD4+ T cells from blood. The receptor source for this set is a man aged 25 to 45 with type 1 diabetes.

CDR3: CASSVAGQETQYF. The CDR3 DNA follows: TGCGCCAGCAGCGTCGCGGGTCAAGAGACCCAGTACTTC. The rearrangement links TRBV5-1 to TRBJ2-5, with a weak D call TRBD2 (5 bases). Per germline, CDR1 SGHRS and CDR2 YFSETQ. The CDR3 is 13 amino acids. V lost 4 bases to trimming and J lost 2 bases, with 9 bases between them.

The table lists this clone with a few counts. The chain is built from TRBV28 and TRBJ2-1; D not resolved. The germline V gene has CDR1 MDHEN and CDR2 SYDVKM. Trimming stripped 7 bases from V and 0 bases from J, with 10 bases between. This CDR3 is built from 14 residues. CDR3: CASNDHSSYNEQFF. The CDR3 DNA reads TGTGCCAGCAATGATCATAGCTCCTACAATGAGCAGTTCTTC.

This rearrangement joins TRBV2 to TRBJ1-5; D gene ambiguous. The CDR3 runs 14 residues. Germline CDR1 and CDR2: SNHLY and FYNNEI. Trimming stripped 8 bases from V and 0 bases from J, with 11 bases between. The CDR3 protein is CASAQQTSNQPQHF. The CDR3 DNA sequence: TGTGCCAGCGCCCAACAGACTAGCAATCAGCCCCAGCATTTT.

The rearrangement links TRBV7-9 to TRBJ2-5; tentative D call: TRBD1 (5 bases). The V gene lost 2 bases and the J gene lost 1 base, with 8 bases spanning the gap. The CDR3 has 14 residues. The germline gives CDR1 SEHNR, CDR2 FQNEAQ (reference sequence). This chain's CDR3 is CASSLLTGQETQYF. CDR3 nucleotides: TGTGCCAGCAGCTTACTTACAGGCCAAGAGACCCAGTACTTC.

The chain recombines TRBV15 with TRBJ2-7, with 8 bases fitting TRBD1. The V gene end was trimmed by 3 bases and the J gene end by 3 bases; junction bases not matched to a gene: 7. Germline V gene lookup returns CDR1 LNHNV and CDR2 YYDKDF (reference sequence). The CDR3 has 15 amino acids. DNA for the CDR3: TGTGCCACCAGCAGGGGAGGACAGGGAAACTACGAGCAGTACTTC. This encodes CATSRGGQGNYEQYF.

This clone was found a few times. The V call is TRBV7-3, the J call TRBJ1-2; 9 nucleotides line up with TRBD1. Germline V gene sequence: CDR1 SGHTA, CDR2 FQGTGA. The CDR3 totals 14 residues. Germline trimming cut 5 bases from V and 4 bases from J; bases unmatched to any gene: 5. The chain's CDR3 is CASSPTGGSYGYTF. In DNA, the CDR3 is TGTGCCAGCAGCCCCACAGGGGGCAGCTATGGCTACACCTTC.

The chain links TRBV29-1 to TRBJ1-3; D is ambiguous. The CDR3 spans 13 residues. V was clipped by 4 bases and J by 0 bases, with 7 bases between them. CDR1 and CDR2 (germline): SQVTM, ANQGSEA. As DNA, the CDR3 is TGCAGCGTTGGGCTCAGCTCTGGAAACACCATATATTTT. Its translation: CSVGLSSGNTIYF.

This clone was seen a single time. The CDR3 sequence: CASSPYSTGEYGYTF. As DNA, the CDR3 is TGTGCCAGCAGCCCGTATTCGACAGGGGAGTATGGCTACACCTTC. The chain joins TRBV7-9 to TRBJ1-2; TRBD1 matches 8 bases. The length of the CDR3 is 15 residues. CDR1 and CDR2 (germline): SEHNR, FQNEAQ (reference sequence). V was clipped by 5 bases and J by 5 bases; unmatched bases: 10.

This chain's CDR3 is CASSDGQGEAFF. The CDR3 DNA sequence: TGCGCCAGCAGCGACGGACAGGGTGAAGCTTTCTTT. The V and J genes are TRBV5-1 and TRBJ1-1, with 8 bases lining up with TRBD1. There are 12 residues in the CDR3. V lost 4 bases to trimming and J lost 7 bases; unmatched junction nucleotides: 3. Germline CDR1 is SGHRS and CDR2 is YFSETQ.

V usage is TRBV7-9 and J usage is TRBJ2-3, with 13 positions matching TRBD2. Losses at the gene ends were 2 bases for V and 2 bases for J; bases not matched to a gene: 7. This CDR3 comprises 18 residues. CDR1 and CDR2 (germline): SEHNR, FQNEAQ (reference sequence). The CDR3 reads CASSLRATSGGYTDTQYF. The CDR3 DNA follows: TGTGCCAGCAGCTTAAGAGCGACTAGCGGGGGGTACACAGATACGCAGTATTTT.